The T cell receptor (beta chain) under discussion was sequenced for a study of T cell repertoires in aging, cancer and after chemotherapy. The wider study: Six age groups, ranging from 30 or younger to 70 or older, included the donors.

A mixed TRB-A/B primer pool amplified rearranged TRB by multiplex touch-down PCR. In TCRdb, the multiplex PCR reads were re-called with MiXCR into one record per CDR3 protein. The sample has approximately 2,100 distinct CDR3 sequences, 20% to 30% seen once. Amplification of TCR beta used genomic DNA extracted from peripheral blood. Trimming removed 5 bases at V and 6 bases at J, with 17 bases between. CDR1 and CDR2 (germline): SGHRS, YFSETQ. This CDR3 contains 15 residues. The receptor's source is a human donor with a solid tumor. The rearrangement joins TRBV5-1 to TRBJ2-2; D possibly corresponds to TRBD2 (6 bases). The sequenced sample consisted of blood. The CDR3 spells CASSWRDSLAGELFF. CDR3 coding DNA: TGCGCCAGCAGTTGGAGGGACTCTCTCGCCGGGGAGCTGTTTTTT.